In its sample, the clone carrying this TCR beta chain was seen many times. The CDR3 totals 18 residues. Unmatched junction bases numbered 14, after V lost 0 bases and J lost 6 bases. Germline CDR1 DFQATT, CDR2 SNEGSKA (reference sequence). This sample was taken from a study of neurological immune-mediated disorders. A single record per CDR3 protein comes from TCRdb applying MiXCR to the 5' RACE reads. The sample holds 40,000 to 50,000 distinct CDR3 sequences, more than 2% seen once. The genes are TRBV20-1 and TRBJ1-4; TRBD1 aligns across 9 bases. The clonotype comes from a man aged 25-45 years with multiple sclerosis. Specimen: PBMCs. This CDR3 reads CSARDLDRGFGLDEKLFF. CDR3 nucleotide sequence: TGCAGTGCTAGAGATCTGGACAGGGGCTTTGGATTAGATGAAAAACTGTTTTTT.